This TCR beta chain is from a study of shared clonotypes between healthy human individuals. Across the whole study: Per donor, CD8 memory used one plate, CD8 naive used two, CD4 memory used three and CD4 naive used three.

Nashville, Tennessee was home to all donors, each a Caucasian adult. Sequencing was performed with immunoSEQ multiplex PCR; in TCRdb, only in-frame clones are kept and a portion is missing. The table lists 2 million to 2.5 million clones, roughly 90% of them singletons. Comments on this clone: The antigen remains unidentified.

Findings and limits, study-wide: Memory subsets had estimated richness that was generally smaller than that of naive subsets. Four donors had about 5% of their naive CD4 clonotypes in common.

Trimming removed 0 bases from V and 2 bases from J, with 8 bases in between. This CDR3 has 14 residues. Germline V lookup: CDR1 LGHNA, CDR2 YNFKEQ. The chain combines TRBV4-2 with TRBJ2-7; the D is unclear. Sample: naive CD4+ T cells from PBMCs. The subset is: CD45RA+ positively selected. This clonotype was obtained from a man in his late teens or twenties in good health. Some clones in this sample may be carry-over from other donors' samples. The CDR3 DNA reads as TGTGCCAGCAGCCAAGAGGTCCTCCCCTACGAGCAGTACTTC. Its translation: CASSQEVLPYEQYF.